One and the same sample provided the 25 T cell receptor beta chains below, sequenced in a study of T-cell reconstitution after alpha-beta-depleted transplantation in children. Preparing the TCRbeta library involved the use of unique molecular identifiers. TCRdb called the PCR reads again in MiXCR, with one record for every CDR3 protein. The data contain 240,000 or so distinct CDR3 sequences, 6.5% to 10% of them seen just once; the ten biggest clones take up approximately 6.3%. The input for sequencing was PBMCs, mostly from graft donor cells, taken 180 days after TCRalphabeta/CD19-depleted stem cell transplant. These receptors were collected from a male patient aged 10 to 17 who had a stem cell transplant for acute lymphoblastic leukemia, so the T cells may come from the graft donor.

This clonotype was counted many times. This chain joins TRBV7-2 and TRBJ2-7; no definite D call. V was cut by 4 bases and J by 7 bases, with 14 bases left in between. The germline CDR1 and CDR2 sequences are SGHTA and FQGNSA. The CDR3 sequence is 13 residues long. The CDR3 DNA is TGTGCCAGCAGCTCCCCCCAGGCAAATGAGCAGTACTTC. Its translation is CASSSPQANEQYF.

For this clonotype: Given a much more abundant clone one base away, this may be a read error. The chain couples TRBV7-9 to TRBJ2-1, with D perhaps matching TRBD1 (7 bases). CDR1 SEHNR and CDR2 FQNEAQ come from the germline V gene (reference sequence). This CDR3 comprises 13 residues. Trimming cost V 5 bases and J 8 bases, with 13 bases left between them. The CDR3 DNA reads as TGTGCCAGCAGCGGCGGGACAGAGTATGAGCAGTTCTTC. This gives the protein CASSGGTEYEQFF.

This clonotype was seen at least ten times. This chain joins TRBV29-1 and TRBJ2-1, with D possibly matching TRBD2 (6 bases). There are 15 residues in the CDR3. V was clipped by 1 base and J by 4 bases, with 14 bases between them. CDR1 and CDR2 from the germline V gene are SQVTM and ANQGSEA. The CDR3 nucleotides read TGCAGCGTTGAAGGGAGTCCGGGGGAGTACAATGAGCAGTTCTTC. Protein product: CSVEGSPGEYNEQFF.

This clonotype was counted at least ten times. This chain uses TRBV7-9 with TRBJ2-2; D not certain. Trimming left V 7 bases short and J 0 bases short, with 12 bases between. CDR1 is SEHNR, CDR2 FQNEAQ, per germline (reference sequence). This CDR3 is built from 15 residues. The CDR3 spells CASNVGITNTGELFF. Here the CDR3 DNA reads TGTGCCAGCAACGTGGGGATTACGAACACCGGGGAGCTGTTTTTT.

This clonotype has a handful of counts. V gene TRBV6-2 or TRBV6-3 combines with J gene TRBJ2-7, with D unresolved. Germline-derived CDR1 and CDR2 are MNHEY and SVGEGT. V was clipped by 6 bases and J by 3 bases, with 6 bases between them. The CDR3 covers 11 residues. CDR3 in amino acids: CASRSYYEQYF. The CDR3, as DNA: TGTGCCAGCAGGAGTTACTACGAGCAGTACTTC.

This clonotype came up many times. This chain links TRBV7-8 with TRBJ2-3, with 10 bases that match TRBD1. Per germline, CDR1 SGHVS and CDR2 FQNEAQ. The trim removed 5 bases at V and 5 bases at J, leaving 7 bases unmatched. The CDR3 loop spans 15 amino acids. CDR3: CASSRGQGFGDTQYF. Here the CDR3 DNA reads TGTGCCAGCAGCAGGGGACAGGGGTTTGGAGATACGCAGTATTTT.

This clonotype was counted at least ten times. The CDR3 loop reads CASSYNGQGRAKNIQYF. In DNA, the CDR3 is TGTGCCAGCAGCTACAACGGACAGGGCCGGGCCAAAAACATTCAGTACTTC. V usage is TRBV7-4 and J usage is TRBJ2-4; 8 bases match TRBD1. Trimming at V came to 4 bases and at J to 1 base, leaving 9 bases not matched to a gene. This CDR3 contains 17 residues. Germline CDR1 SGHVT, CDR2 SQSDAQ.

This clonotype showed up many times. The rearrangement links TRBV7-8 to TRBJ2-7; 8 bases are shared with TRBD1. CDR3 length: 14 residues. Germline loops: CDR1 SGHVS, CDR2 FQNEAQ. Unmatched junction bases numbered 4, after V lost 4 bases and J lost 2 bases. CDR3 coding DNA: TGTGCCAGCAGCTCACGGACAGGGACCTACGAGCAGTACTTC. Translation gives CASSSRTGTYEQYF.

The CDR3 DNA reads as TGTGCCACCAGCTTTGGACAGGAAGACTATGGCTACACCTTC. Amino acids: CATSFGQEDYGYTF. The V call is TRBV15, the J call TRBJ1-2; 7 nucleotides align to TRBD1. Looked up from germline, CDR1 is LNHNV and CDR2 is YYDKDF (reference sequence). V was clipped by 5 bases and J by 3 bases; unmatched bases: 6. CDR3 length: 14 amino acids.

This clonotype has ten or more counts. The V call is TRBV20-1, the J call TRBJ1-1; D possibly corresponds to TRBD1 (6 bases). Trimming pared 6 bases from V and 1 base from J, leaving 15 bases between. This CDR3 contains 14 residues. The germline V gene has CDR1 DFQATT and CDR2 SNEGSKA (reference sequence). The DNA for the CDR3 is TGCAGTGCCAAGAGGGGCAGGGGGAACACTGAAGCTTTCTTT. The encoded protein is CSAKRGRGNTEAFF.

Here the CDR3 reads CASSGHTSNYGYTF. As DNA, the CDR3 is TGTGCCAGCAGTGGTCACACCTCTAACTATGGCTACACCTTC. The rearrangement joins TRBV2 to TRBJ1-2; D call uncertain. The V gene lost 4 bases and the J gene lost 0 bases, with 9 bases spanning the gap. The CDR3 has 14 amino acids. Per the germline V gene, CDR1 is SNHLY and CDR2 is FYNNEI.

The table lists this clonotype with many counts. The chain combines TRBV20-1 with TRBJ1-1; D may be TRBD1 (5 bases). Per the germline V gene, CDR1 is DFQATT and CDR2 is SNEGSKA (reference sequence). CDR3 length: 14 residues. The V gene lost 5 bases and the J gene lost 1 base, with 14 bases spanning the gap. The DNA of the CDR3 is TGCAGTGCTTTCTCCGGGACTCAGAACACTGAAGCTTTCTTT. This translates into CSAFSGTQNTEAFF.

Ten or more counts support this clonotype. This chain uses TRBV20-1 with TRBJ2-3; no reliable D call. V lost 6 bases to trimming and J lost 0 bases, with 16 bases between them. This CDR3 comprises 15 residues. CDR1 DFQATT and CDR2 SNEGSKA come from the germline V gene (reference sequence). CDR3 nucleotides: TGCAGTGCCGAAAGGACGGAGACTAGCACAGATACGCAGTATTTT. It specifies CSAERTETSTDTQYF.

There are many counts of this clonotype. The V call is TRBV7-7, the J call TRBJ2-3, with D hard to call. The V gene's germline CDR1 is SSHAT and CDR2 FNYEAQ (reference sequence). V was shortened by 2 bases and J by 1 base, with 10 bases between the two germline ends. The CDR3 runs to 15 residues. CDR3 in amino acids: CASSLTLGRTDTQYF. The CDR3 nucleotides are TGTGCCAGCAGCTTAACTCTGGGTCGCACAGATACGCAGTATTTT.

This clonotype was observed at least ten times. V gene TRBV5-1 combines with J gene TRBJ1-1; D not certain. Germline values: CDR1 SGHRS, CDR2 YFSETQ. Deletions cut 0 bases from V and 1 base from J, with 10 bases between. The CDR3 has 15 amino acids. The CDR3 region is CASSLAAGSNTEAFF. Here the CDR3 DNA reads TGCGCCAGCAGCTTGGCCGCTGGCTCGAACACTGAAGCTTTCTTT.

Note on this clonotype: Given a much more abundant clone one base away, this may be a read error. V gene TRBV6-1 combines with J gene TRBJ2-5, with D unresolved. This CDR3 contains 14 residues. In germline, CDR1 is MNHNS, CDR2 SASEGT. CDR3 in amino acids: CASLGSGYQVTQYF. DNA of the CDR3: TGTGCCAGTTTAGGTTCCGGGTACCAAGTGACCCAGTACTTC.

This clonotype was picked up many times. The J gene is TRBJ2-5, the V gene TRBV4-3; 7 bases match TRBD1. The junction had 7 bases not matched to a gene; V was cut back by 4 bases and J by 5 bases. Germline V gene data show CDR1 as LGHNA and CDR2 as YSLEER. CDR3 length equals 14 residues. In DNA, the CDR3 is TGCGCCAGCAGCCCAGGGGGTTGGTTTGAGACCCAGTACTTC. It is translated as CASSPGGWFETQYF.

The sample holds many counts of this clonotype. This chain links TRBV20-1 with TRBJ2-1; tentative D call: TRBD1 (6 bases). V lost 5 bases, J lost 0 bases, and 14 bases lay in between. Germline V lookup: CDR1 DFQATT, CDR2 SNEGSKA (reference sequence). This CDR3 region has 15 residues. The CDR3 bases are TGCAGTGCTGTTAACAGGGAGAGCTCCTACAATGAGCAGTTCTTC. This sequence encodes CSAVNRESSYNEQFF.

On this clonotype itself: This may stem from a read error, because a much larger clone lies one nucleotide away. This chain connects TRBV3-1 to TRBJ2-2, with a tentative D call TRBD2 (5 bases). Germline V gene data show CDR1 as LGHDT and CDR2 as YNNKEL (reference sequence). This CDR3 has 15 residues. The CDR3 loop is CASSKPPNTPGELLF. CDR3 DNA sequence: TGTGCCAGCAGCAAGCCTCCAAATACGCCCGGGGAGCTGCTTTTT.

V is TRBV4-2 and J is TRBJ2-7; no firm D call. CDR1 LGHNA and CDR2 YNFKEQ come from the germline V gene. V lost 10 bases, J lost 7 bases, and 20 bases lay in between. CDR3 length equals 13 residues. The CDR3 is CAMGSGPLGEQYF. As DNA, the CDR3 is TGTGCCATGGGCTCCGGGCCCCTCGGGGAGCAGTACTTC.

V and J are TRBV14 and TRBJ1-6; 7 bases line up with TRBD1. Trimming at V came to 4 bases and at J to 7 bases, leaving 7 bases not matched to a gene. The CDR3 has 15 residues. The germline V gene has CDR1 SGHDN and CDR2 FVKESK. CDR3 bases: TGTGCCAGCAGCCGCGGGACAGTAGGGAATTCACCCCTCCACTTT. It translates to CASSRGTVGNSPLHF. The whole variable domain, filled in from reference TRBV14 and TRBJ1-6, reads EAGVTQFPSHSVIEKGQTVTLRCDPISGHDNLYWYRRVMGKEIKFLLHFVKESKQDESGMPNNRFLAERTGGTYSTLKVQPAELEDSGVYFCASSRGTVGNSPLHFGNGTRLTVT.

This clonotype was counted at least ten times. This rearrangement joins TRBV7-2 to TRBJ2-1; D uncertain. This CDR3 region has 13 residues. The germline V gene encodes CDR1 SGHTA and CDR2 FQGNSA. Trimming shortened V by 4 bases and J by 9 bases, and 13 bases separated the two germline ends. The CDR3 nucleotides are TGTGCCAGCAGCTCTCGAGAGGTCCTTGAGCAGTTCTTC. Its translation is CASSSREVLEQFF.

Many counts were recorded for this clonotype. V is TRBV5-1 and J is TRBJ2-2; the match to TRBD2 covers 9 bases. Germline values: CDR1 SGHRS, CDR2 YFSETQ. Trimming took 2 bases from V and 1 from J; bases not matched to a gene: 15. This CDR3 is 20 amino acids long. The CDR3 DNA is TGCGCCAGCAGCTTTTGGCACGCTACTAGCGGGTTTAGGAACACCGGGGAGCTGTTTTTT. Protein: CASSFWHATSGFRNTGELFF.

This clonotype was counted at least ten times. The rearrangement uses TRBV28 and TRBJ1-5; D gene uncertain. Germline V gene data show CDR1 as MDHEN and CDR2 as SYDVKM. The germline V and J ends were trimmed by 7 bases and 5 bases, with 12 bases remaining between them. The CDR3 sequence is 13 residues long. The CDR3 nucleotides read TGTGCCAGCACCTCTGGGCCCCATCAGCCCCAGCATTTT. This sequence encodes CASTSGPHQPQHF. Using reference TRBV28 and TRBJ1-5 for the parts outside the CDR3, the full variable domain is DVKVTQSSRYLVKRTGEKVFLECVQDMDHENMFWYRQDPGLGLRLIYFSYDVKMKEKGDIPEGYSVSREKKERFSLILESASTNQTSMYLCASTSGPHQPQHFGDGTRLSIL.

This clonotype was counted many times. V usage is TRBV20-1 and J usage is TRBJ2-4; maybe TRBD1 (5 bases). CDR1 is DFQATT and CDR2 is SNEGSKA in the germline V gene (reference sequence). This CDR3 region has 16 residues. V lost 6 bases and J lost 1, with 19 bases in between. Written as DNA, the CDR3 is TGCAGTGCCAGCCCCAACAGGTTTGAGGCCAAAAACATTCAGTACTTC. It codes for CSASPNRFEAKNIQYF.